These 9 T cell receptor beta chains came from one sample sequenced in a study of blood T cell repertoires in COVID-19. Clones were sequenced by immunoSEQ multiplex PCR, and TCRdb holds only the in-frame ones, with some missing. The sample holds about 65,000 clones, 93% seen once. Sequencing was carried out using peripheral blood. The receptors derive from a man in his 70s with active COVID-19.

The chain has TRBV3-1 (or the pseudogene TRBV3-2) and TRBJ2-5; D might be TRBD2 (5 bases). V gave up 1 base and J gave up 5 bases, with 17 bases separating them. The CDR3 covers 16 residues. Germline CDR1 and CDR2: LGHDT and YNNKEL (reference sequence). The CDR3 region is CASSQGVPGMRETQYF. CDR3 coding DNA: TGTGCCAGCAGCCAAGGAGTCCCCGGGATGAGGGAGACCCAGTACTTC.

CDR3 sequence (DNA): TGTGCCAGCAGCTTAGGAGGGCTAGCGGGGTGGCGGGGCACAGATACGCAGTATTTT. It translates to CASSLGGLAGWRGTDTQYF. The chain recombines TRBV11-2 with TRBJ2-3, with 9 bases that match TRBD2. This CDR3 region has 19 residues. The germline gives CDR1 SGHAT, CDR2 FQNNGV. With V trimmed by 1 base and J by 1 base, 12 bases remained unmatched. Using reference TRBV11-2 and TRBJ2-3 for the parts outside the CDR3, the full variable domain is EAGVAQSPRYKIIEKRQSVAFWCNPISGHATLYWYQQILGQGPKLLIQFQNNGVVDDSQLPKDRFSAERLKGVDSTLKIQPAKLEDSAVYLCASSLGGLAGWRGTDTQYFGPGTRLTVL.

The genes are TRBV6-6 and TRBJ1-2, with 7 nucleotides matching TRBD1. Germline-derived CDR1 and CDR2 are MNHNY and SVGAGI (reference sequence). J lost 11 bases, V lost 8 bases, and 8 bases had no gene match. This CDR3 comprises 11 residues. The CDR3 region is CASRERQGYTF. The CDR3 DNA reads as TGTGCCAGCCGTGAGAGACAGGGTTACACCTTC.

The chain couples TRBV6-1 to TRBJ1-4, with 7 nucleotides matching TRBD1. Germline CDR1 and CDR2: MNHNS and SASEGT. This CDR3 is 19 amino acids long. Germline trimming cut 4 bases from V and 3 bases from J; bases unmatched to any gene: 17. CDR3 sequence (DNA): TGTGCCAGCAGTGGGGTCCGGGACAGCCCCCAAAGGGCTAATGAAAAACTGTTTTTT. Its translation: CASSGVRDSPQRANEKLFF.

The chain links TRBV19 to TRBJ2-7; a weak D match, TRBD2 (7 bases). The CDR3 is 15 amino acids. V lost 5 bases and J 6 bases, leaving 20 bases between the germline ends. CDR1 and CDR2 from the germline V gene are LNHDA and SQIVND (reference sequence). The CDR3 loop reads CASSERGAGLGEQYF. Written as DNA, the CDR3 is TGTGCCAGTAGTGAACGGGGGGCTGGCCTGGGCGAGCAGTACTTC.

The count of this clone is one. The chain has TRBV10-2 and TRBJ1-2, with D possibly being TRBD1 (6 bases). V lost 6 bases and J lost 8, with 10 bases in between. Germline CDR1 reads WSHSY; CDR2 reads SAAADI. The length of the CDR3 is 11 residues. Here the CDR3 reads CASSRQEGYTF. For the CDR3, the DNA is TGCGCCAGCAGCCGACAGGAGGGCTACACCTTC.

The chain recombines TRBV18 with TRBJ1-6; no clear D. V was shortened by 3 bases and J by 2 bases, with 11 bases between the two germline ends. This CDR3 has 16 amino acids. From germline, CDR1 is KGHSH and CDR2 LQKENI. In DNA, the CDR3 is TGTGCCAGCTCACCGGGCAGCGGTCCCTATAATTCACCCCTCCACTTT. Residues: CASSPGSGPYNSPLHF.

V gene TRBV23-1 combines with J gene TRBJ1-1, with TRBD1 identical over 7 bases. TRBV23-1 is labeled an ORF, and its function is uncertain. The CDR3 covers 18 residues. V trimming: 4 bases; J trimming: 2 bases; junction bases outside the gene matches: 16. For the CDR3, the DNA is TGCGCCAGCAGTCGAGGGACAGCCGGAACCCCTAAAAACACTGAAGCTTTCTTT. It is translated as CASSRGTAGTPKNTEAFF.

The J gene is TRBJ2-7, the V gene TRBV10-2; the match to TRBD2 covers 7 bases. The CDR3 loop spans 14 amino acids. V trimming: 3 bases; J trimming: 6 bases; junction bases outside the gene matches: 8. Germline V gives CDR1 WSHSY, CDR2 SAAADI. The CDR3, as DNA: TGCGCCAGCAGTGAATGGACTAGTCCTGGCGAGCAGTACGTC. Residues: CASSEWTSPGEQYV.